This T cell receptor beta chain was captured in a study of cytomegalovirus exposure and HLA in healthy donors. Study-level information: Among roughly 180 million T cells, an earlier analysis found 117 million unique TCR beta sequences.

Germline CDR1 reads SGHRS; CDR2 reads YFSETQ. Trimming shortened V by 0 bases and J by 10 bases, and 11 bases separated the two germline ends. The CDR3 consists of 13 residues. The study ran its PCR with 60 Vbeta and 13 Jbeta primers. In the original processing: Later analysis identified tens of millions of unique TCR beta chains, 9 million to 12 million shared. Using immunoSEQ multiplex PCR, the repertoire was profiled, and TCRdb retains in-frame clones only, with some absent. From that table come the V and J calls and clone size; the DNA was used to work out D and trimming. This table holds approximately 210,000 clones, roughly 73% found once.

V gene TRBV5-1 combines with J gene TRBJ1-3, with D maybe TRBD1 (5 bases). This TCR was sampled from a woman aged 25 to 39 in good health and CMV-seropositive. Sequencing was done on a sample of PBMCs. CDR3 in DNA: TGCGCCAGCAGCTTGGCCGGGGGGGAGACCATATATTTT. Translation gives CASSLAGGETIYF.